This is a list of T cell receptor beta chains from one sample in a study of blood T cell repertoires in COVID-19. The method was immunoSEQ multiplex PCR; TCRdb's version includes in-frame clones alone and lacks a portion of them. The profile covers around 500,000 clones, with around nine tenths appearing a single time and approximately 1.8% taken by the ten largest. The material sequenced was PBMCs or T cells enriched from blood (not recorded which). The receptors were gathered from a woman in her thirties or forties who had recovered from COVID-19. The CDR3 runs from the conserved cysteine through the conserved F or W. D genes are given only for firm matches. Clone size is stated in some rows and not others, as once, few, many or a class when expanded.

size: once
D: TRBD2
V: TRBV19
J: TRBJ2-1
length: 16
DNA: TGTGCCAGTAGTGACCTGGGCGGGAGAAACTACAATGAGCAGTTCTTC
CDR3: CASSDLGGRNYNEQFF

size: NA
D: TRBD2
V: TRBV2
J: TRBJ2-3
length: 13
DNA: TGTGCCAGCGAGGGAGGGCTAACAGATACGCAGTATTTT
CDR3: CASEGGLTDTQYF

size: NA
D: TRBD1
V: TRBV27
J: TRBJ2-7
length: 14
DNA: TGTGCCAGCAGTTTAGGCAGGGGGCTATACGAGCAGTACTTC
CDR3: CASSLGRGLYEQYF

size: NA
D: NA
V: TRBV21-1
J: TRBJ1-2
length: 15
DNA: TGTGCCAGCAGCGCCGGAGGTACAGGGTCTTATGGCTACACCTTC
CDR3: CASSAGGTGSYGYTF

size: NA
D: TRBD1
V: TRBV7-2
J: TRBJ1-1
length: 15
DNA: TGTGCCAGCAGCCCCAGGACAGGGCTTGGGACTGAAGCTTTCTTT
CDR3: CASSPRTGLGTEAFF

size: NA
D: NA
V: TRBV10-1
J: TRBJ2-3
length: 14
DNA: TGCGCCAGCAGTGAAGTGGGGAGAAGGGATACGCAGTATTTT
CDR3: CASSEVGRRDTQYF

size: NA
D: TRBD2
V: TRBV19
J: TRBJ2-1
length: 17
DNA: TGTGCCAGTAGTATCTCTGCGGGCGGGAGTAGATACAATGAGCAGTTCTTC
CDR3: CASSISAGGSRYNEQFF

size: NA
D: NA
V: TRBV7-2
J: TRBJ1-5
length: 17
DNA: TGTGCCAGCAGCTTAGCGGGGCAGGACCCACTCAATCAGCCCCAGCATTTT
CDR3: CASSLAGQDPLNQPQHF

size: once
D: TRBD2
V: TRBV4-1
J: TRBJ2-1
length: 16
DNA: TGCGCCAGCAGCCAACCGCTAGCGGGAGGGCCGAATGAGCAGTTCTTC
CDR3: CASSQPLAGGPNEQFF

size: NA
D: NA
V: TRBV12-3/TRBV12-4
J: TRBJ2-3
length: 11
DNA: TGTGCCAGCAGTTTTAAAGATACGCAGTATTTT
CDR3: CASSFKDTQYF

size: NA
D: NA
V: TRBV7-2
J: TRBJ2-1
length: 15
DNA: TGTGCCAGCAGCTTAGTCTGGAGCTCCTACAATGAGCAGTTCTTC
CDR3: CASSLVWSSYNEQFF

size: NA
D: TRBD2
V: TRBV4-2
J: TRBJ2-2
length: 18
DNA: TGTGCCAGCAGCCAAGTCCGCGTCGGGGCGGGAGGAACCGGGGAGCTGTTTTTT
CDR3: CASSQVRVGAGGTGELFF

size: few
D: NA
V: TRBV27
J: TRBJ1-6
length: 15
DNA: TGTGCCACCTCCGGGTTCAGCTCCTATAATTCACCCCTCCACTTT
CDR3: CATSGFSSYNSPLHF

size: NA
D: TRBD1
V: TRBV29-1
J: TRBJ2-1
length: 13
DNA: TGCAGCGTTAGACAGGGTATAGGGAATGAGCAGTTCTTC
CDR3: CSVRQGIGNEQFF

size: NA
D: TRBD2
V: TRBV6-5
J: TRBJ2-7
length: 14
DNA: TGTGCCAGCAGTAGACTAGCGGGAGGACCCGAGCAGTACTTC
CDR3: CASSRLAGGPEQYF

size: NA
D: NA
V: TRBV6-2/TRBV6-3
J: TRBJ2-1
length: 16
DNA: TGTGCCAGCAGTTACAACGCGGCATATACCTACAATGAGCAGTTCTTC
CDR3: CASSYNAAYTYNEQFF

size: NA
D: NA
V: TRBV4-3
J: TRBJ1-3
length: 15
DNA: TGCGCCAGCAGCCAAGAAGCAGGCTCTGGAAACACCATATATTTT
CDR3: CASSQEAGSGNTIYF

size: NA
D: NA
V: TRBV4-3
J: TRBJ1-6
length: 17
DNA: TGCGCCAGCAGCCAAGAGTTTTCCAGGGGATTTAATTCACCCCTCCACTTT
CDR3: CASSQEFSRGFNSPLHF

size: once
D: TRBD1
V: TRBV18
J: TRBJ2-1
length: 21
DNA: TGTGCCAGCTCACCAGCATTCACGACCGGACAGGATCCCTACTCCTACAATGAGCAGTTCTTC
CDR3: CASSPAFTTGQDPYSYNEQFF

size: NA
D: NA
V: TRBV5-1
J: TRBJ1-6
length: 15
DNA: TGCGCCAGCAGCTTGGCCGGGTCGAGGGATTCACCCCTCCACTTT
CDR3: CASSLAGSRDSPLHF

size: NA
D: NA
V: TRBV14
J: TRBJ1-1
length: 14
DNA: TGTGCCAGCAGCCCCCAAAGGGGAAACACTGAAGCTTTCTTT
CDR3: CASSPQRGNTEAFF

size: NA
D: TRBD2
V: TRBV4-1
J: TRBJ2-7
length: 15
DNA: TGCGCCAGCAGCCAACACTGGGGGGGTGGTTACGAGCAGTACTTC
CDR3: CASSQHWGGGYEQYF

size: NA
D: NA
V: TRBV5-1
J: TRBJ1-1
length: 13
DNA: TGCGCCAGCAGCCCGGACGGGGACACTGAAGCTTTCTTT
CDR3: CASSPDGDTEAFF

size: NA
D: NA
V: TRBV6-5
J: TRBJ2-5
length: 14
DNA: TGTGCCAGCAGTTACGGGGCATCGCAAGAGACCCAGTACTTC
CDR3: CASSYGASQETQYF

size: NA
D: TRBD2
V: TRBV30
J: TRBJ2-3
length: 16
DNA: TGTGCCTGCATTAGGGGACTAGCGTCTAGCACAGATACGCAGTATTTT
CDR3: CACIRGLASSTDTQYF

size: NA
D: NA
V: TRBV10-3
J: TRBJ1-2
length: 13
DNA: TGTGCCATCAGTGATATAGCTTACTATGGCTACACCTTC
CDR3: CAISDIAYYGYTF

size: many
D: TRBD1
V: TRBV7-9
J: TRBJ1-2
length: 16
DNA: TGTGCCAGCAGCCTTCTATCGGGACAGGGAGGCTATGGCTACACCTTC
CDR3: CASSLLSGQGGYGYTF

size: NA
D: TRBD1
V: TRBV27
J: TRBJ1-2
length: 17
DNA: TGTGCCAGCAGTTTAAGACCTCAGGGGGAGTTTAACTATGGCTACACCTTC
CDR3: CASSLRPQGEFNYGYTF

size: NA
D: TRBD2
V: TRBV19
J: TRBJ2-5
length: 17
DNA: TGTGCCAGTAGTATAATGGGGCGGGAGGGGATTTCAGAGACCCAGTACTTC
CDR3: CASSIMGREGISETQYF

size: NA
D: NA
V: TRBV5-8
J: TRBJ2-7
length: 13
DNA: TGTGCCAGCAGCTTTAATACTCCCTACGAGCAGTACTTC
CDR3: CASSFNTPYEQYF

size: NA
D: NA
V: TRBV25-1
J: TRBJ1-4
length: 14
DNA: TGTGCCAGCAGTAACTGGGGGGTTGGGGAAAAACTGTTTTTT
CDR3: CASSNWGVGEKLFF

size: NA
D: NA
V: TRBV7-9
J: TRBJ1-2
length: 13
DNA: TGTGCCAGCTCGAGGCAGGGGCTAGGGGGCTACACCTTC
CDR3: CASSRQGLGGYTF

size: NA
D: TRBD1
V: TRBV19
J: TRBJ1-3
length: 15
DNA: TGTGCCAGTAGTCCACAGGGGATCTCTGGAAACACCATATATTTT
CDR3: CASSPQGISGNTIYF

size: NA
D: TRBD2
V: TRBV20-1
J: TRBJ2-7
length: 13
DNA: TGCAGTGCTAGTGGTAGCGGGTCTTACGAGCAGTACTTC
CDR3: CSASGSGSYEQYF

size: NA
D: TRBD1
V: TRBV7-2
J: TRBJ2-7
length: 13
DNA: TGTGCCAGCAGCCAGGACAGGGCCTACGAGCAGTACTTC
CDR3: CASSQDRAYEQYF

size: NA
D: NA
V: TRBV7-2
J: TRBJ1-2
length: 14
DNA: TGTGCCAGCAGCTTGGAGGGGATGGGGTATGGCTACACCTTC
CDR3: CASSLEGMGYGYTF

size: NA
D: TRBD2
V: TRBV4-3
J: TRBJ2-3
length: 20
DNA: TGCGCCAGCAGCCAAGATCGGCAAGCGGGAGCCCCGGAGGTCACAGATACGCAGTATTTT
CDR3: CASSQDRQAGAPEVTDTQYF

size: NA
D: NA
V: TRBV9
J: TRBJ2-1
length: 14
DNA: TGTGCCAGCAGCGCCGGGACTCCCGGCAATGAGCAGTTCTTC
CDR3: CASSAGTPGNEQFF

size: NA
D: TRBD1
V: TRBV5-8
J: TRBJ2-4
length: 14
DNA: TGTGCCAGCAGCTCACAGGGGATCGAAAACATTCAGTACTTC
CDR3: CASSSQGIENIQYF

size: NA
D: NA
V: TRBV5-4
J: TRBJ1-4
length: 12
DNA: TGTGCCAGCAGCTTGCTCGGTGAAAAACTGTTTTTT
CDR3: CASSLLGEKLFF

size: NA
D: TRBD1
V: TRBV4-3
J: TRBJ1-2
length: 14
DNA: TGCGCCAGCAGCCAACCCGGACAGGGATATGGCTACACCTTC
CDR3: CASSQPGQGYGYTF

size: NA
D: TRBD1
V: TRBV5-1
J: TRBJ1-2
length: 11
DNA: TGCGCCAGCAGCGGGGACAGCGGCTACACCTTC
CDR3: CASSGDSGYTF

size: NA
D: NA
V: TRBV6-2/TRBV6-3
J: TRBJ2-2
length: 18
DNA: TGTGCCAGCAGTTGGACAGGGGTAGCGGGAGCGAACACCGGGGAGCTGTTTTTT
CDR3: CASSWTGVAGANTGELFF

size: NA
D: NA
V: TRBV28
J: TRBJ1-2
length: 12
DNA: TGTGCCAGCAGTTTAGGGGGCGGGGGCTACACCTTC
CDR3: CASSLGGGGYTF

size: NA
D: TRBD2
V: TRBV7-9
J: TRBJ2-5
length: 17
DNA: TGTGCCAGCAGCCCCCCGTCGGGGGGAGGGTGGCAAGAGACCCAGTACTTC
CDR3: CASSPPSGGGWQETQYF

size: NA
D: NA
V: TRBV19
J: TRBJ1-5
length: 14
DNA: TGTGCCAGTAGTATTCCTAGTGACAATCAGCCCCAGCATTTT
CDR3: CASSIPSDNQPQHF

size: once
D: NA
V: TRBV23-1
J: TRBJ2-1
length: 20
DNA: TGCGCCAGGGAAGGCAAGGGATCTAGCGCGAGACAACAATCCTACAATGAGCAGTTCTTC
CDR3: CAREGKGSSARQQSYNEQFF

size: NA
D: NA
V: TRBV6-4
J: TRBJ2-1
length: 14
DNA: TGTGCCAGCAGACCCGGGACTGACGCTAATGAGCAGTTCTTC
CDR3: CASRPGTDANEQFF

size: NA
D: TRBD1
V: TRBV15
J: TRBJ1-1
length: 15
DNA: TGTGCCACCAGCTACTCGACAGGGGTTGGTACTGAAGCTTTCTTT
CDR3: CATSYSTGVGTEAFF

size: NA
D: NA
V: TRBV6-5
J: TRBJ1-2
length: 14
DNA: TGTGCCAGCAGTGACTCTGCACTAACTTATGGCTACACCTTC
CDR3: CASSDSALTYGYTF

size: NA
D: NA
V: TRBV28
J: TRBJ2-1
length: 18
DNA: TGTGCCAGCAGTTTTGTCATAGGCAGGTCGAGCTCCTACAATGAGCAGTTCTTC
CDR3: CASSFVIGRSSSYNEQFF

size: NA
D: TRBD1
V: TRBV3-1/TRBV3-2
J: TRBJ1-2
length: 14
DNA: TGTGCCAGCAGCCAGACGCAGGGGGCGCAAGGCTACACCTTC
CDR3: CASSQTQGAQGYTF

size: NA
D: NA
V: TRBV24-1
J: TRBJ1-1
length: 13
DNA: TGTGCCACCAGTGATGAGGTAGGGGCTGAAGCTTTCTTT
CDR3: CATSDEVGAEAFF

size: once
D: NA
V: TRBV24-1
J: TRBJ2-7
length: 13
DNA: TGTGCCACCAGTGATTTGCGAGGGAACGAGCAGTACTTC
CDR3: CATSDLRGNEQYF